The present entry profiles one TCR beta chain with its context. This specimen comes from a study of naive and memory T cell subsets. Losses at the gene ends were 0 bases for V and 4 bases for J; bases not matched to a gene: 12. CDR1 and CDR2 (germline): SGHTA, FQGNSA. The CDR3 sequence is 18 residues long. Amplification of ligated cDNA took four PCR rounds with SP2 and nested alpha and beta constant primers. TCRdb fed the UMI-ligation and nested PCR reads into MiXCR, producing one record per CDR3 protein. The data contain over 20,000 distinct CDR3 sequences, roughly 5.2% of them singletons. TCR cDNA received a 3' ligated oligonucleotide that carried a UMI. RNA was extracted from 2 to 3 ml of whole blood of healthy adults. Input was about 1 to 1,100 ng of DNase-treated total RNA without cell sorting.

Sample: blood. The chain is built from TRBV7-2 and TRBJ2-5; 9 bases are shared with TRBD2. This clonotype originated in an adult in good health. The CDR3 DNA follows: TGTGCCAGCAGCTTAGCGCGTGTTAGCGGGAGAGCCTCAGAGACCCAGTACTTC. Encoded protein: CASSLARVSGRASETQYF.